This passage covers 14 T cell receptor beta chains from one sample sequenced in a study of CD8 T cells in Susac syndrome. RNA, at about 0.45 to 1 ug, was reverse transcribed with random hexamers. TCRdb re-derived calls from the immunoSEQ multiplex PCR reads in MiXCR, one entry per CDR3 protein. Of about 50,000 distinct CDR3 sequences listed, roughly 93% are singletons. The specimen sequenced was CD8+ T cells from PBMCs. Source of these receptors: a human donor with multiple sclerosis.

This rearrangement joins TRBV7-9 to TRBJ1-1; D gene ambiguous. The CDR3 is 12 residues long. Germline CDR1 reads SEHNR; CDR2 reads FQNEAQ (reference sequence). Deletions cut 5 bases from V and 2 bases from J, with 6 bases between. Here the CDR3 DNA reads TGTGCCAGCAGCAAGAGAAACACTGAAGCTTTCTTT. Amino acids: CASSKRNTEAFF.

This clonotype was picked up one time. The gene calls are TRBV7-8 and TRBJ1-3, with no clear D. CDR1 SGHVS and CDR2 FQNEAQ come from the germline V gene. This CDR3 spans 16 amino acids. V lost 4 bases, J lost 1 base, and 14 bases lay in between. The CDR3 is CASSSTTEGSGNTIYF. For the CDR3, the DNA is TGTGCCAGCAGCTCCACAACCGAGGGATCTGGAAACACCATATATTTT.

This clonotype was detected a few times. This sequence joins TRBV29-1 and TRBJ2-5, with TRBD1 matching 12 bases. Trimming removed 3 bases from V and 5 bases from J; junction bases left unmatched: 10. The CDR3 is 16 amino acids. CDR1 and CDR2 from the germline V gene are SQVTM and ANQGSEA. CDR3 in amino acids: CSVDGDRGRNLETQYF. The CDR3 DNA reads TGCAGCGTTGACGGGGACAGGGGGCGCAATCTGGAGACCCAGTACTTC.

The V call is TRBV4-3, the J call TRBJ2-5; 8 nucleotides align to TRBD1. The CDR3 sequence is 15 residues long. Germline lookup yields CDR1 LGHNA and CDR2 YSLEER. V lost 2 bases to trimming and J lost 2 bases; unmatched junction nucleotides: 4. CDR3 amino acids: CASSQYRGNQETQYF. The CDR3 DNA reads as TGCGCCAGCAGCCAATACAGGGGGAATCAAGAGACCCAGTACTTC.

The V gene is TRBV12-3 or TRBV12-4, the J gene TRBJ2-7; 8 nucleotides line up with TRBD1. V was pared by 4 bases and J by 3 bases, with 2 bases of the junction left unmatched. The CDR3 has 13 residues. Here the CDR3 DNA reads TGTGCCAGCAGTTCGGACAGGGACTACGAGCAGTACTTC. This gives the protein CASSSDRDYEQYF.

The rearrangement joins TRBV5-4 to TRBJ2-7; D gene ambiguous. V gave up 4 bases and J gave up 1 base, with 3 bases separating them. CDR1 is SGHNT and CDR2 is YYREEE in the germline V gene (reference sequence). The CDR3 has 11 amino acids. CDR3 in amino acids: CASSESYEQYF. Here the CDR3 DNA reads TGTGCCAGCAGCGAGTCCTACGAGCAGTACTTC.

The chain employs TRBV29-1 and TRBJ1-1; TRBD1 might be the D (5 bases). Germline V gene sequence: CDR1 SQVTM, CDR2 ANQGSEA. V lost 6 bases, J lost 7 bases, and 21 bases lay in between. CDR3 length equals 14 residues. As DNA, the CDR3 is TGCAGCGTATTCGGAACAGGCGAGGGAGATGAAGCTTTCTTT. Amino acids: CSVFGTGEGDEAFF.

CDR3 nucleotide sequence: TGTGCCAGCACCCCGCGTGAAGGGGGCCCCCGGGGGCCCCAGCATTTT. This gives the protein CASTPREGGPRGPQHF. The rearrangement joins TRBV6-2 or TRBV6-3 to TRBJ1-5; 7 bases are a match to TRBD1. Germline-derived CDR1 and CDR2 are MNHEY and SVGEGT. The V and J ends lost 7 bases and 9 bases, in that order; junction bases with no gene match: 18. CDR3 length equals 16 residues.

The V call is TRBV29-1, the J call TRBJ1-1; possible D gene TRBD1, 5 bases. The germline CDR1 and CDR2 sequences are SQVTM and ANQGSEA. The CDR3 is 16 amino acids. The V gene lost 2 bases and the J gene lost 3 bases, with 19 bases spanning the gap. The CDR3: CSVECSGRGVDTEAFF. In nucleotides, the CDR3 is TGCAGCGTTGAATGCTCGGGTCGGGGGGTAGACACTGAAGCTTTCTTT.

The gene calls are TRBV30 and TRBJ2-5, with D hard to call. This CDR3 has 13 residues. V lost 0 bases to trimming and J lost 1 base, with 6 bases between them. Germline-derived CDR1 and CDR2 are GTSNPN and SVGIG (reference sequence). Here the CDR3 reads CAWSVTVQETQYF. The CDR3 coding sequence is TGTGCCTGGAGTGTCACAGTCCAAGAGACCCAGTACTTC.

The chain recombines TRBV4-3 with TRBJ1-4; the D is unclear. CDR3 length equals 14 residues. V was pared by 0 bases and J by 2 bases, with 4 bases between. Germline CDR1 and CDR2: LGHNA and YSLEER. In DNA, the CDR3 is TGCGCCAGCAGCCAAGACGGGACTAATGAAAAACTGTTTTTT. Residues: CASSQDGTNEKLFF.

The chain joins TRBV7-8 to TRBJ1-5; TRBD1 matches at 7 bases. Germline V gene data show CDR1 as SGHVS and CDR2 as FQNEAQ. Losses at the gene ends were 3 bases for V and 4 bases for J; bases not matched to a gene: 6. CDR3 length: 15 amino acids. The CDR3 DNA follows: TGTGCCAGCAGCTTCCTGACAGGGCGAAATCAGCCCCAGCATTTT. It translates to CASSFLTGRNQPQHF.

This clonotype was counted once. This chain joins TRBV20-1 and TRBJ2-7; 15 bases agree with TRBD2. Germline V CDR1 and CDR2: DFQATT, SNEGSKA (reference sequence). The CDR3 is 17 amino acids. V shed 5 bases and J 2 bases; nucleotides not matched to a gene: 10. This CDR3 is CSAGAGLAGGITYEQYF. CDR3 in DNA: TGCAGTGCTGGCGCCGGACTAGCGGGGGGGATTACCTACGAGCAGTACTTC.

The V call is TRBV20-1, the J call TRBJ1-2; 7 bases align to TRBD1. V gave up 6 bases and J gave up 8 bases; unmatched junction bases: 12. Germline V lookup: CDR1 DFQATT, CDR2 SNEGSKA (reference sequence). The CDR3 contains 13 residues. The CDR3 coding sequence is TGCAGTGCACCTGACAGGGTGGAGGGGGGCTACACCTTC. Translated: CSAPDRVEGGYTF.